A selection of T cell receptor beta chains follows, all from one sample in a study of blood T cell repertoires in COVID-19. TCRdb keeps only in-frame clones here, not all; method: immunoSEQ multiplex PCR. The sample yields 200,000 to 300,000 clones, 88% seen once. Sequenced sample: PBMCs or T cells enriched from blood (not recorded which). The receptor source for this set is a middle-aged woman with acute COVID-19. The CDR3 runs from the conserved cysteine through the conserved F or W. The D gene is left open where the match is weak. Some rows mark clone size as missing; the rest say once, few, many or name a class of expanded clone.

TRBD1,.,TRBJ2-3,TRBV9,CASSVVGDSLNTDTQYF,TGTGCCAGCAGCGTAGTTGGGGACAGCCTAAACACAGATACGCAGTATTTT
TRBD2,.,TRBJ2-4,TRBV14,CASSPKLLGTKLYF,TGTGCCAGCAGCCCAAAACTACTAGGGACTAAGCTGTACTTC
TRBD1,few,TRBJ1-3,TRBV10-3,CAISAGTGRGGNTIYF,TGTGCCATCAGTGCGGGGACAGGGCGAGGGGGAAACACCATATATTTT
.,.,TRBJ2-1,TRBV24-1,CATSVPGGDEQFF,TGTGCCACCAGTGTCCCCGGAGGGGATGAGCAGTTCTTC
.,.,TRBJ2-7,TRBV7-2,CASSRAATATYEQYF,TGTGCCAGCAGTCGTGCCGCGACTGCTACCTACGAGCAGTACTTC
.,.,TRBJ1-2,TRBV4-3,CASSQDWGRDYGYTF,TGCGCCAGCAGCCAAGATTGGGGCAGAGACTATGGCTACACCTTC
.,.,TRBJ2-7,TRBV7-3,CASRPTRHRAYEQYF,TGTGCCAGCCGCCCGACACGACACAGGGCCTACGAGCAGTACTTC
.,.,TRBJ1-5,TRBV12-3/TRBV12-4,CASSRSGDQPQHF,TGTGCCAGCAGTAGGTCGGGGGATCAGCCCCAGCATTTT
.,.,TRBJ1-3,TRBV19,CASSIDHIHAGNTIYF,TGTGCCAGTAGTATAGATCACATCCACGCTGGAAACACCATATATTTT
.,.,TRBJ1-5,TRBV27,CASSLGPINQPQHF,TGTGCCAGCAGTTTAGGGCCAATTAATCAGCCCCAGCATTTT
.,.,TRBJ1-1,TRBV6-4,CASSAGNNEAFF,TGTGCCAGCAGTGCAGGGAATAATGAAGCTTTCTTT
TRBD1,.,TRBJ1-5,TRBV29-1,CSVVGTADDQPQHF,TGCAGCGTCGTTGGGACAGCCGATGATCAGCCCCAGCATTTT
.,.,TRBJ2-3,TRBV4-3,CASSPHLGTLDTQYF,TGCGCCAGCAGCCCCCATCTAGGCACTTTAGATACGCAGTATTTT
.,.,TRBJ1-4,TRBV6-5,CASSYLSPRSEKLFF,TGTGCCAGCAGTTACCTATCGCCTAGGTCTGAAAAACTGTTTTTT
.,.,TRBJ2-1,TRBV6-5,CASNWGELGTNPFF,TGTGCCAGCAATTGGGGGGAGTTAGGCACAAATCCGTTCTTC
.,.,TRBJ1-1,TRBV2,CASSEFTGLDTEAFF,TGTGCCAGCAGTGAATTTACAGGGTTGGACACTGAAGCTTTCTTT
.,.,TRBJ2-1,TRBV24-1,CATSVQGGNNEQFF,TGTGCCACCAGTGTACAAGGAGGCAACAATGAGCAGTTCTTC